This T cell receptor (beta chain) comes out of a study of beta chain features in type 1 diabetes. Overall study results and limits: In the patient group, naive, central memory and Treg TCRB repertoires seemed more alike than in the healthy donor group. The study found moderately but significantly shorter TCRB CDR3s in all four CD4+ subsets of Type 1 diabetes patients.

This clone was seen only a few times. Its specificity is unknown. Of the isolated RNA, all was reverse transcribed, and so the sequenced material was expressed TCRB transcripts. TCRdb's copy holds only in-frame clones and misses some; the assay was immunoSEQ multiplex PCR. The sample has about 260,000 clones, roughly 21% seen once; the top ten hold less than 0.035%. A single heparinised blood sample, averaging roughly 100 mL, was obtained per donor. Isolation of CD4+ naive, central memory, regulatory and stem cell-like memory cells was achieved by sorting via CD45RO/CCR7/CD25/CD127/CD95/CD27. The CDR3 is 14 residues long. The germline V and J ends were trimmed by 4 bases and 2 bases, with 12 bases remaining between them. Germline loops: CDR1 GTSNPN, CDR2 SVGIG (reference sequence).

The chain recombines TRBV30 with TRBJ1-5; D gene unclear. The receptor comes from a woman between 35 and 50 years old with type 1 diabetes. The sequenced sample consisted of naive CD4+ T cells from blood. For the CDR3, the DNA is TGTGCCTGGACTGACTATACTGGCAATCAGCCCCAGCATTTT. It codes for CAWTDYTGNQPQHF.